Below are 3 T cell receptor beta chains sequenced from a single sample in a study of a mutant IDH1 vaccine in newly diagnosed glioma (TCRdb year 2021). This sample's time point label indicates: week 47, end of study. Each vaccine dose, consisting of 300 ug of a 20-mer mutant IDH1 peptide in Montanide, was administered subcutaneously with topical imiquimod. Libraries were constructed by the immunoSEQ multiplex PCR assay. In its TCRdb copy, this immuneACCESS table keeps in-frame sequences only and misses some clones. Where compared with another copy, unresolved V genes explain less than half of these, and the others have no known cause. For this sample there are nearly 25,000 clones; more than 75% appear just once. About 3.8% of the sample comes from the top ten. Antigens of these TCRs are unknown. Sample: PBMCs, taken from a glioma patient whose treatment included an IDH1 peptide vaccine. The receptors shown here come from a man aged 35 to 55 with glioma. Some clones in this sample may be carry-over from other donors' samples.

The chain links TRBV10-3 to TRBJ2-7, with D perhaps matching TRBD1 (5 bases). This CDR3 has 12 residues. Trimming removed 5 bases from V and 2 bases from J, with 7 bases in between. CDR1 is ENHRY and CDR2 is SYGVKD in the germline V gene. The CDR3 spells CAISSRAYEQYF. CDR3 nucleotide sequence: TGTGCCATCAGTTCCAGGGCCTACGAGCAGTACTTC.

The chain is built from TRBV28 and TRBJ2-5; a weak D match, TRBD1 (6 bases). The V gene's germline CDR1 is MDHEN and CDR2 SYDVKM. V lost 6 bases and J lost 2, with 25 bases in between. This CDR3 region has 18 residues. The CDR3 coding sequence is TGTGCCAGCAGGGAGAAATGGGGGCCCTCGACCCTACAAGAGACCCAGTACTTC. Residues: CASREKWGPSTLQETQYF. Variable domain in full (rest from reference TRBV28 and TRBJ2-5): DVKVTQSSRYLVKRTGEKVFLECVQDMDHENMFWYRQDPGLGLRLIYFSYDVKMKEKGDIPEGYSVSREKKERFSLILESASTNQTSMYLCASREKWGPSTLQETQYFGPGTRLLVL.

The chain joins TRBV19 to TRBJ1-1; D gene ambiguous. Per germline, CDR1 LNHDA and CDR2 SQIVND (reference sequence). There are 15 residues in the CDR3. The V end lost 5 bases, the J end lost 1 base, and 14 bases lay between the germline ends. CDR3 in DNA: TGTGCCAGTAGTGCCTTGTCGGGCGGGAACACTGAAGCTTTCTTT. Protein product: CASSALSGGNTEAFF.